Listed here are 32 T cell receptor beta chains from one sample, sequenced in a study of blood T cell repertoires in COVID-19 (dated by TCRdb to the early 2020s). Library preparation used the immunoSEQ multiplex PCR assay. TCRdb mirrors the immuneACCESS table, restricted to in-frame sequences. Some clones are absent from its copies; in checked studies, under half trace to an unresolved V gene, and the reason for the others is unknown. This sample holds 100,000 to 150,000 clones; approximately 70% were observed only once. Approximately 1.9% of the sample rests with the top ten. The sample was peripheral blood. The receptor source for this set is a woman in her 70s with acute or convalescent COVID-19.

Worth noting for this clone: One end of the junction does not line up with germline, which may come from a read error. The chain couples TRBV4-1 to TRBJ1-2; D call uncertain. Germline V gene lookup returns CDR1 MGHRA and CDR2 YSYEKL. This CDR3 is built from 14 residues. The CDR3 coding sequence is TGCGCCAGCACCCAATCGATTGGCGGCTATGGCTACACCTTC. Its protein product is CASTQSIGGYGYTF.

Here the CDR3 reads CASSLTSGRRSSYEQYF. For the CDR3, the DNA is TGTGCCAGCAGCCTGACTAGCGGGAGGCGCAGCTCCTACGAGCAGTACTTC. The chain joins TRBV7-9 to TRBJ2-7; 13 bases fit TRBD2. The CDR3 spans 17 residues. The V gene's germline CDR1 is SEHNR and CDR2 FQNEAQ (reference sequence). V was pared by 5 bases and J by 0 bases, with 7 bases of the junction left unmatched.

This clone came up once. V gene TRBV6-5 combines with J gene TRBJ2-3, with D possibly matching TRBD2 (7 bases). The V gene lost 7 bases and the J gene lost 0 bases, with 14 bases spanning the gap. CDR3 size: 15 residues. Germline loops: CDR1 MNHEY, CDR2 SVGAGI. The CDR3 protein is CASKRGATSTDTQYF. CDR3 DNA: TGTGCCAGCAAACGGGGGGCGACTAGCACAGATACGCAGTATTTT.

The rearrangement joins TRBV28 to TRBJ1-2; D is possibly TRBD1 (5 bases). Germline assignment: CDR1 MDHEN and CDR2 SYDVKM. This CDR3 is built from 12 residues. Trimming took off 7 bases at V and 6 bases at J, with 12 bases between the two ends. The DNA of the CDR3 is TGTGCCAGCACGGAGACAGAAAATGGCTACACCTTC. Protein product: CASTETENGYTF.

The V gene is TRBV29-1, the J gene TRBJ2-1; 8 bases are a match to TRBD1. Germline-derived CDR1 and CDR2 are SQVTM and ANQGSEA. CDR3 size: 14 residues. Trimming cost V 6 bases and J 3 bases; bases outside gene matches: 7. The CDR3: CSVADRVSYNEQFF. Written as DNA, the CDR3 is TGCAGCGTCGCGGACAGGGTAAGCTACAATGAGCAGTTCTTC.

The chain couples TRBV7-3 to TRBJ2-1; weak D call: TRBD1 (7 bases). CDR1 and CDR2 (germline): SGHTA, FQGTGA. The CDR3 has 18 residues. Trimming left V 5 bases short and J 4 bases short, with 24 bases between. Written as DNA, the CDR3 is TGTGCCAGCAGCCTGAGTGGAGGGGGCCCGAATCCTTACAATGAGCAGTTCTTC. It codes for CASSLSGGGPNPYNEQFF.

The chain recombines TRBV28 with TRBJ1-5; TRBD1 matches at 9 bases. The CDR3 has 16 amino acids. Trimming took 5 bases from V and 5 from J; bases not matched to a gene: 10. CDR1 and CDR2 (germline): MDHEN, SYDVKM. CDR3 region: CASSLLTGGGHQPQHF. CDR3 nucleotides: TGTGCCAGCAGTCTACTAACAGGGGGCGGTCATCAGCCCCAGCATTTT.

The chain has TRBV7-8 and TRBJ2-5; 12 nucleotides agree with TRBD2. The CDR3 is 16 residues long. V lost 5 bases and J lost 0; bases outside the gene matches: 4. Germline V gene data show CDR1 as SGHVS and CDR2 as FQNEAQ. CDR3 protein: CASSLGTSGYQETQYF. CDR3 bases: TGTGCCAGCAGCCTAGGGACTAGCGGGTACCAAGAGACCCAGTACTTC.

This chain links TRBV27 with TRBJ2-5; no definite D call. The germline gives CDR1 MNHEY, CDR2 SMNVEV (reference sequence). Trimming took 3 bases from V and 0 from J, leaving 8 bases between them. This CDR3 is built from 14 residues. The CDR3 spells CASSFISNQETQYF. Here the CDR3 DNA reads TGTGCCAGCAGTTTTATCTCTAACCAAGAGACCCAGTACTTC.

The CDR3 here is CASSWLDRGNAEAFF. As DNA, the CDR3 is TGTGCCAGCTCATGGCTGGACAGGGGGAATGCTGAAGCTTTCTTT. This chain uses TRBV18 with TRBJ1-1, with 10 bases aligning to TRBD1. In germline, CDR1 is KGHSH, CDR2 LQKENI. The CDR3 length is 15 residues. Unmatched junction bases numbered 9, after V lost 5 bases and J lost 6 bases.

This chain links TRBV3-1 (or the pseudogene TRBV3-2) with TRBJ2-5; possible D gene TRBD2, 6 bases. Germline V CDR1 and CDR2: LGHDT, YNNKEL (reference sequence). Trimming pared 1 base from V and 5 bases from J, leaving 14 bases between. This CDR3 comprises 15 residues. DNA of the CDR3: TGTGCCAGCAGCCAAGTGGGCTCCGCGGGGGAGACCCAGTACTTC. This codes for CASSQVGSAGETQYF.

The chain is built from TRBV10-2 and TRBJ2-1; the match to TRBD1 covers 8 bases. This CDR3 has 18 amino acids. The germline CDR1 and CDR2 sequences are WSHSY and SAAADI. With 2 bases clipped from V and 0 bases from J, the junction kept 9 bases outside the gene matches. The CDR3 sequence: CASSEPGTGAYSYNEQFF. CDR3 DNA: TGCGCCAGCAGTGAGCCCGGGACAGGCGCATACTCCTACAATGAGCAGTTCTTC.

The V gene is TRBV29-1, the J gene TRBJ1-1, with D perhaps TRBD1 (6 bases). The CDR3 has 12 amino acids. Germline CDR1 is SQVTM and CDR2 is ANQGSEA. Trimming took 6 bases from V and 3 from J, leaving 11 bases between them. CDR3 amino acids: CSVGRGDTEAFF. In DNA form, the CDR3 reads TGCAGCGTGGGCAGGGGTGACACTGAAGCTTTCTTT.

This chain links TRBV19 with TRBJ2-7; a possible D gene is TRBD2 (5 bases). In germline, CDR1 is LNHDA, CDR2 SQIVND (reference sequence). Deletions cut 8 bases from V and 2 bases from J, with 16 bases between. The CDR3 runs 14 residues. The CDR3 DNA reads as TGTGCCAGTGGGCCGGGGTTTCCCCCCTACGAGCAGTACTTC. It specifies CASGPGFPPYEQYF.

The rearrangement links TRBV28 to TRBJ1-3, with no clear D. Trimming removed 5 bases from V and 2 bases from J, with 10 bases in between. This CDR3 region has 14 residues. Germline V gene sequence: CDR1 MDHEN, CDR2 SYDVKM. In DNA, the CDR3 is TGTGCCAGCAGTCTGAGGAATCCTGGAAACACCATATATTTT. Protein sequence: CASSLRNPGNTIYF.

A few counts support this clone. This chain connects TRBV4-3 to TRBJ2-3; 16 positions agree with TRBD2. The CDR3 runs 17 residues. V trimming: 3 bases; J trimming: 4 bases; junction bases outside the gene matches: 4. Germline V lookup: CDR1 LGHNA, CDR2 YSLEER. CDR3 sequence (DNA): TGCGCCAGCAGCCAGGGGACTAGCGGGGGGGCTGCAGATACGCAGTATTTT. It is translated as CASSQGTSGGAADTQYF.

The gene calls are TRBV28 and TRBJ1-5; D gene uncertain. With 7 bases removed from V and 5 bases from J, the gap between germline ends came to 12 bases. This CDR3 contains 13 residues. CDR1 and CDR2 (germline): MDHEN, SYDVKM. CDR3 in amino acids: CASTVTADQPQHF. CDR3 coding DNA: TGTGCCAGCACCGTCACAGCTGATCAGCCCCAGCATTTT.

J is TRBJ2-5 and V is TRBV6-6, with 7 bases aligning to TRBD2. Germline CDR1 is MNHNY and CDR2 is SVGAGI (reference sequence). CDR3 length: 14 amino acids. The V segment lost 4 bases and the J segment 5 bases; nucleotides outside the gene matches: 7. CDR3 in amino acids: CASSSRGRPETQYF. The CDR3 nucleotides read TGTGCCAGCAGTTCCCGCGGGAGACCCGAGACCCAGTACTTC.

The chain recombines TRBV9 with TRBJ1-2, with D unresolved. V lost 4 bases and J 0 bases, leaving 13 bases between the germline ends. Germline V lookup: CDR1 SGDLS, CDR2 YYNGEE. CDR3 size: 15 residues. CDR3 loop: CASSLMSVANYGYTF. The CDR3 DNA reads TGTGCCAGCAGCTTAATGTCGGTAGCTAACTATGGCTACACCTTC.

CDR3 DNA sequence: TGTGCCAGCAGCTTAGAAGGGGTTAATCAGCCCCAGCATTTT. Encoded protein: CASSLEGVNQPQHF. The V gene is TRBV11-3, the J gene TRBJ1-5, with D maybe TRBD1 (5 bases). V dropped 0 bases and J dropped 4 bases, with 7 bases sitting between them. Germline values: CDR1 SGHNT, CDR2 YENEEA. The CDR3 sequence is 14 residues long.

The rearrangement links TRBV7-2 to TRBJ1-4, with TRBD1 matching over 8 bases. The J segment lost 5 bases and the V segment lost 5 bases, leaving 7 bases of the junction unmatched. Germline CDR1 SGHTA, CDR2 FQGNSA. The CDR3 contains 15 residues. The CDR3 bases are TGTGCCAGCAGCGCTCCAGGGGGCCGGAATGAAAAACTGTTTTTT. This sequence encodes CASSAPGGRNEKLFF.

This sequence joins TRBV25-1 and TRBJ2-7, with TRBD1 identical over 8 bases. The CDR3 is made up of 14 amino acids. J was trimmed by 4 bases and V by 2 bases; bases with no gene match: 4. The germline V gene has CDR1 MGHDK and CDR2 SYGVNS. As DNA, the CDR3 is TGTGCCAGCAGTGAAAGGACAGGGAAATACGAGCAGTACTTC. This codes for CASSERTGKYEQYF.

This clone was counted at least ten times. The rearrangement uses TRBV5-1 and TRBJ2-3; maybe TRBD2 (5 bases). Germline CDR1 reads SGHRS; CDR2 reads YFSETQ. The CDR3 consists of 14 residues. V lost 2 bases and J lost 5, with 12 bases in between. CDR3: CASSFDIARDTQYF. The DNA for the CDR3 is TGCGCCAGCAGCTTTGACATAGCGAGAGATACGCAGTATTTT.

This rearrangement joins TRBV5-1 to TRBJ2-2; D might be TRBD1 (6 bases). Germline CDR1 and CDR2: SGHRS and YFSETQ. The CDR3 is 15 residues long. V gave up 0 bases and J gave up 4 bases, with 10 bases separating them. The CDR3 nucleotides read TGCGCCAGCAGCTTGGTCCAGGGGAGCACCGGGGAGCTGTTTTTT. Translated: CASSLVQGSTGELFF.

Only a few counts were recorded for this clone. The chain links TRBV15 to TRBJ2-3; D might be TRBD1 (6 bases). CDR1 is LNHNV and CDR2 is YYDKDF in the germline V gene (reference sequence). Trimming took off 5 bases at V and 4 bases at J, with 16 bases between the two ends. The CDR3 contains 15 residues. In nucleotides, the CDR3 is TGTGCCACCAGCGGAACAGGGTCCAGGGCAGATACGCAGTATTTT. Its translation is CATSGTGSRADTQYF. The whole variable domain, filled in from reference TRBV15 and TRBJ2-3, reads DAMVIQNPRYQVTQFGKPVTLSCSQTLNHNVMYWYQQKSSQAPKLLFHYYDKDFNNEADTPDNFQSRRPNTSFCFLDIRSPGLGDTAMYLCATSGTGSRADTQYFGPGTRLTVL.

The V and J genes are TRBV2 and TRBJ2-3; a possible D gene is TRBD1 (5 bases). Trimming left V 5 bases short and J 0 bases short, with 12 bases between. CDR1 is SNHLY, CDR2 FYNNEI, per germline. This CDR3 is built from 15 residues. CDR3 nucleotides: TGTGCCAGCAGTCAAACAGGAGCGAGCACAGATACGCAGTATTTT. This sequence encodes CASSQTGASTDTQYF.

V usage is TRBV2 and J usage is TRBJ2-5, with TRBD2 matching 12 bases. Germline CDR1 reads SNHLY; CDR2 reads FYNNEI. This CDR3 spans 17 amino acids. V was clipped by 1 base and J by 5 bases; unmatched bases: 8. The CDR3 is CASSEGLAGALGETQYF. CDR3 nucleotide sequence: TGTGCCAGCAGTGAAGGACTAGCGGGGGCCTTAGGGGAGACCCAGTACTTC.

V is TRBV10-3 and J is TRBJ2-1, with D possibly being TRBD1 (6 bases). CDR1 and CDR2 from the germline V gene are ENHRY and SYGVKD. CDR3 length equals 11 residues. Deletions cut 3 bases from V and 11 bases from J, with 8 bases between. This CDR3 reads CAISEGQKQFF. In DNA form, the CDR3 reads TGTGCCATCAGTGAAGGACAGAAGCAGTTCTTC.

V is TRBV19 and J is TRBJ1-4, with D possibly TRBD1 on 5 matching bases. CDR1 is LNHDA, CDR2 SQIVND, per germline (reference sequence). The CDR3 runs to 13 residues. V lost 4 bases and J lost 2, with 5 bases in between. In DNA form, the CDR3 reads TGTGCCAGTAGTAAGGGGACTAATGAAAAACTGTTTTTT. It encodes CASSKGTNEKLFF.

This chain links TRBV6-5 with TRBJ1-6; D might be TRBD1 (5 bases). From germline, CDR1 is MNHEY and CDR2 SVGAGI. Trimming removed 6 bases from V and 5 bases from J, with 8 bases in between. The CDR3 covers 13 residues. The CDR3 loop reads CASSGGNNSPLHF. CDR3 coding DNA: TGTGCCAGCAGCGGGGGTAATAATTCACCCCTCCACTTT.

The chain links TRBV6-1 to TRBJ1-6, with 8 positions matching TRBD1. Trimming at V came to 2 bases and at J to 10 bases, leaving 7 bases not matched to a gene. This CDR3 is built from 15 residues. CDR1 and CDR2 from the germline V gene are MNHNS and SASEGT. CDR3 protein: CASSEQGQGNSPLHF. CDR3 nucleotide sequence: TGTGCCAGCAGTGAACAAGGACAGGGAAACTCACCCCTCCACTTT.

This chain connects TRBV19 to TRBJ2-7; the match to TRBD1 covers 8 bases. J was trimmed by 0 bases and V by 5 bases; bases with no gene match: 6. CDR1 and CDR2 from the germline V gene are LNHDA and SQIVND (reference sequence). The CDR3 is 15 amino acids. The CDR3 loop reads CASSSGTGFSYEQYF. The CDR3 nucleotides read TGTGCCAGTAGTTCCGGGACAGGATTCTCCTACGAGCAGTACTTC.